This T cell receptor (beta chain) was identified in a study of T cell responses to AZD1222 COVID-19 vaccine (dated by TCRdb to the early 2020s). About the full investigation: AZD1222 recipients with second doses at about 4 weeks or about 12 weeks were pooled, because spike-specific TCR depth and breadth did not differ between schedules. Trial participants were enrolled into age subgroups of 18-55, 56-69 and 70-plus years, which contained approximately 150, 30 and 60 TCR-sequenced participants, respectively. TCR sequencing covered more than 230 trial participants: around 210 given two doses of AZD1222 and 26 given two doses of MenACWY control vaccine. General findings and caveats noted by the study authors: The 56-69-year group was small, and its depth increase did not reach significance, likely because of low power. Participants were mostly white British and included more females than males, and it was suggested by the authors that clonal diversity may have been underestimated. Because no samples from the day 14 peak response were available, repertoires could be characterized only after the peak T cell response. Only six or seven AZD1222 recipients were SARS-CoV-2 seropositive at baseline, limiting conclusions about previously exposed vaccinees. Vaccine-associated CD4 TCRs spanned the whole spike protein, with dominant responses in regions 160-218 and 743-854. Reportedly, close to half of the unique spike-specific TCRs recognized epitopes lying outside the regions that are mutated in the B.1.351 and B.1.1.7 variants. Spike-specific TCR breadth and depth rose significantly after two AZD1222 doses compared with day 0 and with MenACWY recipients.

The CDR3 regions of human TCRbeta chains were subjected to immunosequencing. The source study handled its data this way. Repertoire TCRs were matched against a reference library of SARS-CoV-2-specific TCRs generated with the MIRA antigen-specificity platform. Breadth was defined as the fraction of unique TCRs that were SARS-CoV-2-associated. Depth was defined as the fraction of total T cells that were SARS-CoV-2-associated. Using the MIRA data, each spike-specific TCR was assigned both to the spike region to which the TCR was reactive and to a CD4 or CD8 class. Log10-transformed breadth and depth values were compared by one-way ANOVA with Sidak's multiple comparisons tests. TCRdb carries this immuneACCESS record with in-frame sequences only. Its versions omit some clonotypes, under half of them owing to an unresolved V gene in the studies checked, with the rest unexplained. Clone size and V and J calls were adopted from that table, with D and trimming inferred from the DNA. This sample holds some 140,000 clones; around 93% were observed only once. The leading ten clones occupy roughly 2.8% of the sample.

Sequences MNHEY (CDR1) and SVGAGI (CDR2) are obtained from the germline V gene. CDR3 length: 14 amino acids, cysteine to phenylalanine. Left in the record is the CDR3 DNA by itself, 42 bases read in frame from the first base. The trim is 10 bases for V and 0 bases for J, with a gap of 13 bases between the germline ends. The sample's time point label, decoded: baseline before first vaccination. The vaccinee samples were drawn from two UK trials, COV001 and COV002, one of which was a single-blind randomized controlled phase 2/3 trial testing AZD1222 (ChAdOx1 nCoV-19) in healthy adults. For TCRbeta chain sequencing, PBMC samples from trial participants were taken at day 0 and at day 28 after the second dose. A remark on this clone: The clone's antigen remains unknown. Per-base qualities were not stored, and no clone one base away is much larger.

This clonotype was sampled from an adult in good health. The sequencing here drew on peripheral blood, taken on day 0 of AZD1222 vaccination. The chain is assembled from TRBV6-5 and TRBJ1-5; possibly the D gene is TRBD1, per 5 matching bases. In nucleotides, the sequence is TGTGCCACCCGGGACCTTACTAGCAATCAGCCCCAGCATTTT. Its protein reads: CATRDLTSNQPQHF.